The present TCR beta chain was sequenced within a study of T cell responses to AZD1222 COVID-19 vaccine. This table comes from immunoSEQ multiplex PCR, and its TCRdb copy is limited to in-frame clones, with some not included. The data show over 120,000 clones, approximately 92% seen once. The source material was peripheral blood, sampled on day 0 of AZD1222 vaccination. This clonotype was sampled from an adult in good health.

The CDR3 here is CASSPRQYTEAFF. CDR3 bases: TGTGCCAGCAGCCCCCGACAATACACTGAAGCTTTCTTT. The genes are TRBV7-3 and TRBJ1-1; D remains unclear. V was clipped by 5 bases and J by 3 bases, with 10 bases between them. This CDR3 contains 13 residues. CDR1 is SGHTA, CDR2 FQGTGA, per germline.